This T cell receptor beta chain stems from a study of T cells in Graves' hyperthyroidism and ophthalmopathy. TCR beta CDR3 regions were amplified from RNA transcripts. First-round RT-PCR of the TCR CDR3 relied on the HTBI primer set. TCRdb fed the multiplex PCR reads into MiXCR, producing one record per CDR3 protein. The profile shows more than 450,000 distinct CDR3 sequences, approximately 20% of them singletons. A NOSPECS grade of at least 4, a Clinical Activity Score of at least 3 and duration under 3 months were recorded in ophthalmopathy patients. A roughly 10 ml volume of fresh peripheral blood provided the PBMCs. CDR1 is ENHRY, CDR2 SYGVKD, per germline. V was cut by 6 bases and J by 4 bases, with 7 bases left in between. The CDR3 contains 12 residues.

The chain joins TRBV10-3 to TRBJ2-1, with D possibly matching TRBD2 (5 bases). The TCR originated in a middle-aged man with Graves' ophthalmopathy. Sample: blood. CDR3 loop: CAISREYNEQFF. The CDR3 DNA reads as TGTGCCATCAGCCGGGAATACAATGAGCAGTTCTTC.